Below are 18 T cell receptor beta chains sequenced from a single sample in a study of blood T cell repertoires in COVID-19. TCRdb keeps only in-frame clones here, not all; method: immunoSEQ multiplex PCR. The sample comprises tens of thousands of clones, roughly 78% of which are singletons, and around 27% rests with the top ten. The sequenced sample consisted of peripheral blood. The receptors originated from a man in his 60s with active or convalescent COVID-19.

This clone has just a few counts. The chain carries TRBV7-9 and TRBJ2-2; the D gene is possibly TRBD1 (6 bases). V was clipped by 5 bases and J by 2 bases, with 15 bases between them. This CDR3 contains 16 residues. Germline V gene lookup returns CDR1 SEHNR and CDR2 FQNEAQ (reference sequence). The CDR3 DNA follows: TGTGCCAGCAGCCCGCCGGACAGATTTAACACCGGGGAGCTGTTTTTT. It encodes CASSPPDRFNTGELFF.

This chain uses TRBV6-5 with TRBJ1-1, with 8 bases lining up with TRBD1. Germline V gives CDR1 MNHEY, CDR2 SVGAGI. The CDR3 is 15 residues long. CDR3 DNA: TGTGCTGTCGCGTGGGGGCAGGGGGCGGACACTGAAGCTTTCTTT. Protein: CAVAWGQGADTEAFF.

The CDR3 bases are TGTGCCAGCAGCGTTAGCGGGGGCTCAGAGACCCAGTACTTC. Encoded protein: CASSVSGGSETQYF. The V gene is TRBV7-3, the J gene TRBJ2-5, with TRBD2 matching 9 bases. This CDR3 spans 14 amino acids. Germline loops: CDR1 SGHTA, CDR2 FQGTGA. The ends lost 5 bases at V and 4 bases at J; junction bases unmatched: 5.

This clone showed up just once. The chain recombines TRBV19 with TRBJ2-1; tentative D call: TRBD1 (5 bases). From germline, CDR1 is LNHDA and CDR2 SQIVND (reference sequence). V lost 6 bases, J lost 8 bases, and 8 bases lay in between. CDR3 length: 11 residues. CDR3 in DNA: TGTGCCAGTAGATCAGGGTATGAGCAGTTCTTC. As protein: CASRSGYEQFF.

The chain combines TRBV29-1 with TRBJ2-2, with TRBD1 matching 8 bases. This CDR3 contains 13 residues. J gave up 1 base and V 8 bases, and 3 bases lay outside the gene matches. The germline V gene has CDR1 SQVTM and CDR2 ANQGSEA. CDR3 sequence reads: CSIDRGNTGELFF. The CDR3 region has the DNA TGCAGCATAGACAGGGGGAACACCGGGGAGCTGTTTTTT.

The CDR3 protein is CASSQDRGVSNSPLHF. In DNA form, the CDR3 reads TGTGCCAGCAGCCAAGACAGGGGAGTAAGTAATTCACCCCTCCACTTT. The V call is TRBV14, the J call TRBJ1-6; possibly TRBD1 for D (6 bases). Germline V gives CDR1 SGHDN, CDR2 FVKESK. The CDR3 loop spans 16 amino acids. V was shortened by 0 bases and J by 6 bases, with 12 bases between the two germline ends.

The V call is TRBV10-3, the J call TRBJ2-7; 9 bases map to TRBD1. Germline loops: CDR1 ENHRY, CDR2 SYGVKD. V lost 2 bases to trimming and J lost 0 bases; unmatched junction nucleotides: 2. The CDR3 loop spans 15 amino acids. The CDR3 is CAISEKTGGSYEQYF. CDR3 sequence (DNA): TGTGCCATCAGTGAGAAGACAGGGGGCTCCTACGAGCAGTACTTC.

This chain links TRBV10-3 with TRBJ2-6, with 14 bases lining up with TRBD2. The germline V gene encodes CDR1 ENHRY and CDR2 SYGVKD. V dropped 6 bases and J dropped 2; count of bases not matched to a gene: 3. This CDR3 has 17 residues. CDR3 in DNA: TGTGCCATCAGGACTAGCGGGGGGGCCGCTGGGGCCAACGTCCTGACTTTC. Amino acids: CAIRTSGGAAGANVLTF.

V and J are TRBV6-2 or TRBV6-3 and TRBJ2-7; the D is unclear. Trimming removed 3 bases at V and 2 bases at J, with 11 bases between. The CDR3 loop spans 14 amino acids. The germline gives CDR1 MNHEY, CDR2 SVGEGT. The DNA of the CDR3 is TGTGCCAGCAGTTATCTCTCCCTCGCCTACGAGCAGTACTTC. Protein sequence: CASSYLSLAYEQYF.

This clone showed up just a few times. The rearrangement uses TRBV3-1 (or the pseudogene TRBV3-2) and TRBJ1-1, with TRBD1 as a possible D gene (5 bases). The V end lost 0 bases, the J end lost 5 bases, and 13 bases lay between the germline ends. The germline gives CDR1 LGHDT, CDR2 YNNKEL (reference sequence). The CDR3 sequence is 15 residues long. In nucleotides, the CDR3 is TGTGCCAGCAGCCAAGAGGCGGCACCAGGGACTGAAGCTTTCTTT. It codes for CASSQEAAPGTEAFF.

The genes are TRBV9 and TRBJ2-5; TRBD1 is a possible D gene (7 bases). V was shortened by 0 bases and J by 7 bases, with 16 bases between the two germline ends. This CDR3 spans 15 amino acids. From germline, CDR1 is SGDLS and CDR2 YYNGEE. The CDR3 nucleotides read TGTGCCAGCAGCGTAGGACAGGGACTCCGGGGGACCCAGTACTTC. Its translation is CASSVGQGLRGTQYF.

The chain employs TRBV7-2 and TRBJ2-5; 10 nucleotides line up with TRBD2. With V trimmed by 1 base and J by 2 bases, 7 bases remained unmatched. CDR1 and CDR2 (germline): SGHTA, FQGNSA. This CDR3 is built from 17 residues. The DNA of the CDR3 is TGTGCCAGCAGCTTAGGACTGCCTAGCGGGGGACAAGAGACCCAGTACTTC. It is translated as CASSLGLPSGGQETQYF.

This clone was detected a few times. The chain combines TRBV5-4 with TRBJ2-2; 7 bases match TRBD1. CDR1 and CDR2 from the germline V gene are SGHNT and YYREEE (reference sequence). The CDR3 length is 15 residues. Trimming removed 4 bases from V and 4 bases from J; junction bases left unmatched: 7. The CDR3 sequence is CASSADRVSTGELFF. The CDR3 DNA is TGTGCCAGCAGCGCCGACAGGGTGAGCACCGGGGAGCTGTTTTTT.

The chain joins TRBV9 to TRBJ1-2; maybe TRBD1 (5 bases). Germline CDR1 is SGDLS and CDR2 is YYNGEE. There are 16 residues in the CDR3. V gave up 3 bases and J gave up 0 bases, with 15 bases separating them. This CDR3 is CASSADQQEPNYGYTF. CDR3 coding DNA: TGTGCCAGCAGCGCCGACCAACAGGAACCTAACTATGGCTACACCTTC.

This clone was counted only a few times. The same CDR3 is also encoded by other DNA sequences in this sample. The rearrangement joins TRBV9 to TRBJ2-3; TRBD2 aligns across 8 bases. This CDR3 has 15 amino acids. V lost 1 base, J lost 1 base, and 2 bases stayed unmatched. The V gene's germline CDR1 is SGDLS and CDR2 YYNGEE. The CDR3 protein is CASSVWRGGTDTQYF. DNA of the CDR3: TGTGCCAGCAGCGTATGGCGGGGGGGCACAGATACGCAGTATTTT.

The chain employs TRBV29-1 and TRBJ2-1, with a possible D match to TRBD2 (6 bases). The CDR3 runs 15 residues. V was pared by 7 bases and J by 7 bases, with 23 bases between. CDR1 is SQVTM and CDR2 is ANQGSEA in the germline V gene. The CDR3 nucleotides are TGCAGCGCCCCTAGGGCGGCCGGGGGACCTAATGAGCAGTTCTTC. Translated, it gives CSAPRAAGGPNEQFF.

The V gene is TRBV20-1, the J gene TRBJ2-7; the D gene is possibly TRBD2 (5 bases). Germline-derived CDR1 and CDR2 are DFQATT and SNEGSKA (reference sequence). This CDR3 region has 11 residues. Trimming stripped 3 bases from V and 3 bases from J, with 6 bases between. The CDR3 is CSARGDYEQYF. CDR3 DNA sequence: TGCAGTGCTAGGGGAGACTACGAGCAGTACTTC.

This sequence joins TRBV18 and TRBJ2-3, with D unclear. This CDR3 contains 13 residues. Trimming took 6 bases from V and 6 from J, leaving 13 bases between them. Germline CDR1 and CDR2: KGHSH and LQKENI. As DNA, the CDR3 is TGTGCCAGCTCCTCATCGCCCGGGGATACGCAGTATTTT. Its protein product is CASSSSPGDTQYF.